These 2 T cell receptor beta chains were sequenced from one sample in a study of human T cells and chemical hapten exposure. The time point was: patch test 3, about 24 weeks after DPC sensitization. The treatment: therapeutic diphenylcyclopropenone sensitization with weekly scalp DPC. TCRdb re-derived calls from the RACE reads in MiXCR, one entry per CDR3 protein. The sample contains 50,000 to 65,000 distinct CDR3 sequences, approximately 9.9% of which appear only once. Specimen: whole blood, collected in connection with sensitization to the hapten diphenylcyclopropenone (DPC). These receptors were collected from a woman in her forties with alopecia areata. Some clones in this sample may be carry-over from other donors' samples.

This clonotype was observed at least ten times. The V and J genes are TRBV7-2 and TRBJ2-7; D is unclear. Germline lookup yields CDR1 SGHTA and CDR2 FQGNSA. The V end was cut by 1 base, the J end by 3 bases, with 7 bases between. The CDR3 runs to 13 residues. The CDR3 nucleotides are TGTGCCAGCAGCTTAGGCAAGGGCTACGAGCAGTACTTC. This gives the protein CASSLGKGYEQYF. Combining the CDR3 with reference TRBV7-2 and TRBJ2-7 gives the whole variable domain GAGVSQSPSNKVTEKGKDVELRCDPISGHTALYWYRQSLGQGLEFLIYFQGNSAPDKSGLPSDRFSAERTGGSVSTLTIQRTQQEDSAVYLCASSLGKGYEQYFGPGTRLTVT.

This clonotype was counted between two and nine times. The V and J genes are TRBV2 and TRBJ1-1; possibly TRBD1 for D (6 bases). The V and J ends lost 7 bases and 5 bases respectively, with 14 bases between them. The CDR3 is made up of 13 amino acids. Germline assignment: CDR1 SNHLY and CDR2 FYNNEI. The CDR3 DNA follows: TGTGCCAGCAATTCCAGGGGTGGGACTGAAGCTTTCTTT. This encodes CASNSRGGTEAFF.